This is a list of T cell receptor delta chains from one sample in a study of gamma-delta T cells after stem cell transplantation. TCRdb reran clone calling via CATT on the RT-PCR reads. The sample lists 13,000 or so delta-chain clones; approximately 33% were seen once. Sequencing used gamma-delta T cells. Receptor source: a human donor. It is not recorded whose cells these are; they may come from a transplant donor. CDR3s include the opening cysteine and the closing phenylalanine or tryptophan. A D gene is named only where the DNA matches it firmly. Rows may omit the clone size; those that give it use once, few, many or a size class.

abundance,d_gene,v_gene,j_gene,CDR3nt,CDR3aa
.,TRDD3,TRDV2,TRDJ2,TGTGCCTGTGATCCTACTGGGGGCTACATAGCACACCTCTTCTTT,CACDPTGGYIAHLFF
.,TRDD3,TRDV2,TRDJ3,TGTGCCTGCGATTACTGGGGGAAAAGCTCCTGGGACACCCGACAGATGTTTTTC,CACDYWGKSSWDTRQMFF
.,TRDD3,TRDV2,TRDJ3,TGTGCCTGTGACAAGTGCCTAAACTGGGGGATCACCTGGGACACCCGACAGATGTTTTTC,CACDKCLNWGITWDTRQMFF
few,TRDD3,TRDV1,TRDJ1,TGTGCTCTTGGGGAACTACTGTCCCTACGGGAATATACTGGGGGAGCCCTATGGTACACCGATAAACTCATCTTT,CALGELLSLREYTGGALWYTDKLIF
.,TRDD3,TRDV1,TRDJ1,TGTGCTCTTGGGGAACCATTCCACTGGGGCCCACAAGGCACCGATAAACTCATCTTT,CALGEPFHWGPQGTDKLIF
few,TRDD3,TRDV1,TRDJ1,TGTGCTCTTGGGGAACTAGATCGGTGTCTCCTACCTGAACTGGGGGATACCGATAAACTCATCTTT,CALGELDRCLLPELGDTDKLIF
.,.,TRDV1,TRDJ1,TGTGCTCTTGGGGAAAAATCGGCCCGAAAGGTCCCTGGTTCCGATAAACTCATCTTT,CALGEKSARKVPGSDKLIF
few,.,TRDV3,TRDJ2,TGTGCCTTTAAGCGGGGGGGACGCGCTTTGACAGCACAACTCTTCTTT,CAFKRGGRALTAQLFF
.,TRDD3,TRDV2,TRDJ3,TGTGCCTGTGACACCGTACTGGGGGATACTGGCTCCTGGGACACCCGACAGATGTTTTTC,CACDTVLGDTGSWDTRQMFF
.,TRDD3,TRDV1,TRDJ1,TGTGCTCTTGGGGCCCCTCCTCCCCGCCTGGGGGATTGTGACGCCGATAAACTCATCTTT,CALGAPPPRLGDCDADKLIF
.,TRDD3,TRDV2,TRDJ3,TGTGCCTGTGACACACTGGGGGATACCTGGGACACCCGACAGATGTTTTTC,CACDTLGDTWDTRQMFF
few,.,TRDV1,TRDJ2,TGTGCTCTTGGGGACCAGCCTCCCGGGGGGTCGACAGCACAACTCTTCTTT,CALGDQPPGGSTAQLFF
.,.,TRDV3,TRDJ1,TGTGCCTCGGGGACGTACACCGATAAACTCATCTTT,CASGTYTDKLIF
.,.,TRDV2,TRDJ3,TGTGCCTGTGACACTCGGGATGACACATCCTTGTACACCCTACAGATGTTTTTC,CACDTRDDTSLYTLQMFF
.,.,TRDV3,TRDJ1,TGTGCCTTTATACCCGGTGACCTGCCGTCCACCGCTAAACTCATCTTT,CAFIPGDLPSTAKLIF
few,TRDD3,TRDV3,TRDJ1,TGTGCCTTTCCCCTTCCCAACTACGCGTACTGGGGGATACCTAAACTCATCTTT,CAFPLPNYAYWGIPKLIF
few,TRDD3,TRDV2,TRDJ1,TGTGCCTGTGACACGGGTACTGGGGGATACACCGATAAACTCATCTTT,CACDTGTGGYTDKLIF
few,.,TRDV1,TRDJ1,TGTGCTCTTGGGGAACAAATATATCTCCCCCACACCGATAAACTCATCTTT,CALGEQIYLPHTDKLIF
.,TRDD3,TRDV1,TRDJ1,TGTGCTCTTGGGTGGGGAGTGGCTGGGGGATACATCGCCGATAAACTCATCTTT,CALGWGVAGGYIADKLIF
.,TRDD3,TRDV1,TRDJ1,TGTGCTCTTGGGGAACTAGCGTACCCGGGGATACGTTCCGATAAACTCATCTTT,CALGELAYPGIRSDKLIF
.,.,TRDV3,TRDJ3,TGTGCCTCGGCGTCCTGGGACACCCGACAGATGTTTTTC,CASASWDTRQMFF
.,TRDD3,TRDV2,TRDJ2,TGTGCCTGTGACACTACTGGGGACCACTTGACAGCACAACTCTTCTTT,CACDTTGDHLTAQLFF
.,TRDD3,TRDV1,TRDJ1,TGTGCTCTTGGGGAAGGGTTCCAGAGACTGGATACGCTCTCTTCCACTTCATTATTCTCTAAACTCATCTTT,CALGEGFQRLDTLSSTSLFSKLIF
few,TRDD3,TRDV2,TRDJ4,TGTGCCTGTGACACCGGTTCTGGGGGATACGGATCCCGCGCCAGAACCCTGATCTTT,CACDTGSGGYGSRARTLIF